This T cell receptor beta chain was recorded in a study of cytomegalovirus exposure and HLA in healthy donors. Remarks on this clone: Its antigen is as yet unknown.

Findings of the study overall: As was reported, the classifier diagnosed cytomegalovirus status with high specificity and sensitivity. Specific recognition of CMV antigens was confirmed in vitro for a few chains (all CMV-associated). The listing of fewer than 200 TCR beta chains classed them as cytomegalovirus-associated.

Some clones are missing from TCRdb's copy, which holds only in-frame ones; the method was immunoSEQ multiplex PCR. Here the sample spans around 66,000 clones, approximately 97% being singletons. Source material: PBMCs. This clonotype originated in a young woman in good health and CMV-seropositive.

Here the CDR3 reads CASASGIGVDTQYF. In nucleotides, the CDR3 is TGTGCCAGCGCTAGCGGGATTGGAGTGGATACGCAGTATTTT. The gene calls are TRBV6-1 and TRBJ2-3, with TRBD2 matching 9 bases. The junction had 9 bases not matched to a gene; V was cut back by 8 bases and J by 6 bases. The CDR3 consists of 14 residues. Germline loops: CDR1 MNHNS, CDR2 SASEGT.